This TCR beta chain is from a study of Ad26.COV2.S vaccination and SARS-CoV-2 variants. To note about this clone: Its antigen is still unknown.

J was trimmed by 5 bases and V by 5 bases; bases with no gene match: 6. The germline V gene has CDR1 SSHAT and CDR2 FNYEAQ (reference sequence). The CDR3 is 15 amino acids. Findings and limits, study-wide: The breadth of spike-specific CD8+ and CD4+ T cell responses after vaccination was reportedly substantial. Comparability of non-spike TCR breadth was observed across vaccine and placebo recipients. Spike-specific TCR breadth was greater after Ad26.COV2.S than placebo. Total T cell responses, in the TCR breadth and depth analyses, may have been underestimated.

The assay was immunoSEQ multiplex PCR, and TCRdb's table has in-frame clones only and misses some. In the table there are about 39,000 clones, around 83% of which are singletons. Sequenced here: peripheral blood, sampled after recovery from COVID-19. The chain recombines TRBV7-7 with TRBJ2-5, with TRBD2 matching 12 bases. The clonotype comes from a human donor who had recovered from COVID-19. The CDR3 loop is CASSLGTSGRETQYF. The CDR3 bases are TGTGCCAGCAGCCTCGGGACTAGCGGGCGGGAGACCCAGTACTTC.